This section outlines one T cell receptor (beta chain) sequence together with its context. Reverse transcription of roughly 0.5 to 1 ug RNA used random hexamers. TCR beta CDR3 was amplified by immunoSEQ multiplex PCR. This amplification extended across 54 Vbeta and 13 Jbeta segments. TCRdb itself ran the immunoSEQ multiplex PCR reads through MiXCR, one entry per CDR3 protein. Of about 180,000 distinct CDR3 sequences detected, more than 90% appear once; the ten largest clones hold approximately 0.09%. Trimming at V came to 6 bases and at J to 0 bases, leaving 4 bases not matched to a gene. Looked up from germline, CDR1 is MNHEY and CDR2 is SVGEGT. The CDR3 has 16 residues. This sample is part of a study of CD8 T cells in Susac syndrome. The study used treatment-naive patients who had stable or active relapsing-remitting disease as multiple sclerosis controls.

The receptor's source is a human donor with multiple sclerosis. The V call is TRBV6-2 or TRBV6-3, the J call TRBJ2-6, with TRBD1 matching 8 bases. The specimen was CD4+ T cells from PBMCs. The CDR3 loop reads CASRAGGSSGANVLTF. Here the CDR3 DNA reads TGTGCCAGCAGAGCAGGGGGCAGCTCTGGGGCCAACGTCCTGACTTTC.